Listed below are T cell receptor beta chains from one sample, sequenced in a study of blood T cell repertoires in COVID-19. Repertoires were generated with immunoSEQ multiplex PCR, while TCRdb's copy carries only in-frame clones and drops some. The sample lists 300,000 or so clones, more than 90% occurring once. Sequenced: PBMCs or T cells enriched from blood (not recorded which). These receptors were collected from a man between 60 and 75 years old who had recovered from COVID-19. The CDR3 runs from the conserved cysteine through the conserved F or W. D genes are given only for firm matches. Clone size is shown for a subset of rows, as once, few, many or a class of expanded clone.

J: TRBJ2-1
size: .
D: TRBD2
V: TRBV7-6
CDR3: CASSLYLAGGVNEQFF
DNA: TGTGCCAGCAGCTTATATCTAGCGGGGGGTGTCAATGAGCAGTTCTTC

J: TRBJ1-6
size: .
D: .
V: TRBV9
CDR3: CASSVAQGNSPLHF
DNA: TGTGCCAGCAGCGTAGCGCAGGGTAATTCACCCCTCCACTTT

J: TRBJ2-2
size: .
D: .
V: TRBV7-9
CDR3: CASSLRYGELFF
DNA: TGTGCCAGCAGCTTGCGTTACGGGGAGCTGTTTTTT

J: TRBJ2-7
size: .
D: .
V: TRBV19
CDR3: CASSPSRYEQYF
DNA: TGTGCCAGTAGTCCGTCTAGGTACGAGCAGTACTTC

J: TRBJ2-1
size: .
D: .
V: TRBV12-3/TRBV12-4
CDR3: CASREGGEQFF
DNA: TGTGCCAGCAGGGAGGGTGGTGAGCAGTTCTTC

J: TRBJ1-1
size: .
D: .
V: TRBV27
CDR3: CASSFLVGTEAFF
DNA: TGTGCCAGCAGCTTCCTAGTGGGCACTGAAGCTTTCTTT

J: TRBJ1-1
size: .
D: .
V: TRBV14
CDR3: CASSQVPGTEAFF
DNA: TGTGCCAGCAGCCAAGTTCCCGGCACTGAAGCTTTCTTT

J: TRBJ1-5
size: .
D: TRBD1
V: TRBV24-1
CDR3: CATSDRQGTENQPQHF
DNA: TGTGCCACCAGTGATCGACAGGGGACCGAGAATCAGCCCCAGCATTTT

J: TRBJ2-7
size: once
D: .
V: TRBV19
CDR3: CASSLDGTMNYEQYF
DNA: TGTGCCAGTAGTCTTGACGGAACTATGAACTACGAGCAGTACTTC

J: TRBJ2-3
size: few
D: TRBD2
V: TRBV4-3
CDR3: CASSQGLAGTTDTQYF
DNA: TGCGCCAGCAGCCAGGGACTAGCGGGTACCACAGATACGCAGTATTTT

J: TRBJ2-1
size: .
D: .
V: TRBV7-9
CDR3: CASSKTPRGTYNEQFF
DNA: TGTGCCAGCAGCAAGACCCCCCGGGGAACCTACAATGAGCAGTTCTTC

J: TRBJ2-7
size: .
D: TRBD2
V: TRBV7-9
CDR3: CASSSPSGKSSYEQYF
DNA: TGTGCCAGCAGCTCCCCTAGCGGGAAGAGCTCCTACGAGCAGTACTTC

J: TRBJ1-5
size: .
D: .
V: TRBV7-9
CDR3: CASSLDGGGQPQHF
DNA: TGTGCCAGCAGCTTAGATGGGGGCGGACAGCCCCAGCATTTT

J: TRBJ1-5
size: .
D: TRBD1
V: TRBV30
CDR3: CAWSIGTASNQPQHF
DNA: TGTGCCTGGAGCATTGGGACAGCTAGCAATCAGCCCCAGCATTTT

J: TRBJ1-3
size: once
D: .
V: TRBV11-3
CDR3: CASSLSGNTIYF
DNA: TGTGCCAGCAGCTTATCAGGAAACACCATATATTTT

J: TRBJ1-6
size: .
D: .
V: TRBV19
CDR3: CASRKGNYNSPLHF
DNA: TGTGCCAGTAGAAAGGGGAACTATAATTCACCCCTCCACTTT

J: TRBJ2-3
size: .
D: .
V: TRBV7-9
CDR3: CASSEEVGTDTQYF
DNA: TGTGCCAGCAGCGAGGAGGTAGGCACAGATACGCAGTATTTT

J: TRBJ1-1
size: few
D: .
V: TRBV7-8
CDR3: CASSLVSTGGRTEAFF
DNA: TGTGCCAGCAGCTTAGTCTCGACCGGAGGTCGGACTGAAGCTTTCTTT

J: TRBJ1-4
size: .
D: TRBD1
V: TRBV7-9
CDR3: CASSLGGTGREKLFF
DNA: TGTGCCAGCAGCTTAGGTGGGACAGGTCGTGAAAAACTGTTTTTT

J: TRBJ2-7
size: .
D: .
V: TRBV5-5
CDR3: CASSQGLASLYEQYF
DNA: TGTGCCAGCAGCCAGGGACTGGCTAGCCTCTACGAGCAGTACTTC

J: TRBJ2-7
size: .
D: TRBD1
V: TRBV5-6
CDR3: CASSSTGASYEQYF
DNA: TGTGCCAGCAGCTCAACAGGGGCGTCTTACGAGCAGTACTTC

J: TRBJ2-3
size: .
D: TRBD2
V: TRBV19
CDR3: CASSMRTSGSEGTDTQYF
DNA: TGTGCCAGTAGTATGAGGACTAGCGGGAGCGAAGGGACAGATACGCAGTATTTT

J: TRBJ1-3
size: few
D: TRBD1
V: TRBV7-9
CDR3: CASSWGQGTGNTIYF
DNA: TGTGCCAGCAGCTGGGGACAGGGGACTGGAAACACCATATATTTT

J: TRBJ2-3
size: .
D: TRBD2
V: TRBV3-1/TRBV3-2
CDR3: CASSQGPSGGYTQYF
DNA: TGTGCCAGCAGCCAAGGCCCTAGCGGGGGTTATACGCAGTATTTT

J: TRBJ1-2
size: .
D: .
V: TRBV5-1
CDR3: CASTQGMGNYGYTF
DNA: TGCGCCAGCACCCAGGGTATGGGTAACTATGGCTACACCTTC

J: TRBJ2-6
size: few
D: .
V: TRBV6-2/TRBV6-3
CDR3: CASSVGHLRTSGANVLTF
DNA: TGTGCCAGCAGTGTTGGACACCTCCGAACCTCTGGGGCCAACGTCCTGACTTTC

J: TRBJ1-2
size: few
D: .
V: TRBV5-1
CDR3: CASSSTGREGSYGYTF
DNA: TGCGCCAGCAGCTCGACCGGACGGGAAGGTTCATATGGCTACACCTTC

J: TRBJ2-7
size: .
D: .
V: TRBV29-1
CDR3: CRDHEEGGEVAYEQYF
DNA: TGCAGGGACCACGAGGAAGGGGGTGAAGTAGCCTACGAGCAGTACTTC

J: TRBJ2-3
size: .
D: .
V: TRBV2
CDR3: CASSEQSVAADTQYF
DNA: TGTGCCAGCAGTGAACAGTCGGTGGCGGCAGATACGCAGTATTTT

J: TRBJ2-1
size: few
D: TRBD2
V: TRBV11-2
CDR3: CASSNQGTSGSYNEQFF
DNA: TGTGCCAGCAGCAACCAAGGGACTAGCGGTTCCTACAATGAGCAGTTCTTC

J: TRBJ2-1
size: .
D: .
V: TRBV7-2
CDR3: CASSSDSLAYNEQFF
DNA: TGTGCCAGCAGCTCCGATTCACTCGCCTACAATGAGCAGTTCTTC

J: TRBJ2-7
size: .
D: TRBD1
V: TRBV29-1
CDR3: CSVLGMVDRDPYEQYF
DNA: TGCAGCGTTCTCGGAATGGTCGACAGGGACCCCTACGAGCAGTACTTC

J: TRBJ1-5
size: .
D: .
V: TRBV18
CDR3: CASSLGGDQPQHF
DNA: TGTGCCAGCTCTCTAGGGGGGGACCAGCCCCAGCATTTT

J: TRBJ2-2
size: .
D: .
V: TRBV7-9
CDR3: CASSLAGAGELFF
DNA: TGTGCCAGCAGCTTAGCAGGGGCCGGGGAGCTGTTTTTT

J: TRBJ2-7
size: few
D: TRBD2
V: TRBV19
CDR3: CASSIGTSASYEQYF
DNA: TGTGCCAGTAGTATCGGTACTAGCGCCTCCTACGAGCAGTACTTC

J: TRBJ2-3
size: .
D: TRBD1
V: TRBV25-1
CDR3: CASSDWTGGDTDTQYF
DNA: TGTGCCAGCAGTGATTGGACAGGGGGGGACACAGATACGCAGTATTTT

J: TRBJ2-2
size: .
D: .
V: TRBV5-1
CDR3: CASSLRAGLGTGELFF
DNA: TGCGCCAGCAGCTTGCGAGCGGGTCTGGGGACCGGGGAGCTGTTTTTT

J: TRBJ2-3
size: .
D: .
V: TRBV5-1
CDR3: CASSLMGEGDTQYF
DNA: TGCGCCAGCAGCTTAATGGGAGAAGGGGATACGCAGTATTTT

J: TRBJ1-5
size: .
D: .
V: TRBV27
CDR3: CASSLSTGRGIQPQHF
DNA: TGTGCCAGCAGTTTATCGACGGGGAGGGGGATCCAGCCCCAGCATTTT

J: TRBJ2-3
size: .
D: TRBD2
V: TRBV20-1
CDR3: CSASTSGADTDTQYF
DNA: TGCAGTGCTAGTACTAGCGGAGCAGACACAGATACGCAGTATTTT

J: TRBJ1-3
size: .
D: .
V: TRBV5-6
CDR3: CASDPTESDTIYF
DNA: TGTGCCAGCGACCCGACAGAGTCGGACACCATATATTTT

J: TRBJ1-1
size: .
D: .
V: TRBV30
CDR3: CAWVLEGTAFF
DNA: TGTGCCTGGGTTCTAGAGGGAACAGCTTTCTTT

J: TRBJ1-5
size: few
D: TRBD1
V: TRBV9
CDR3: CASSAGGQHQPQHF
DNA: TGTGCCAGCAGCGCCGGGGGACAGCATCAGCCCCAGCATTTT

J: TRBJ1-1
size: .
D: TRBD1
V: TRBV11-2
CDR3: CASSQGGQGLKAFF
DNA: TGTGCCAGCAGCCAGGGGGGACAGGGGTTAAAAGCTTTCTTT

J: TRBJ1-6
size: .
D: .
V: TRBV25-1
CDR3: CASSDRANSPLHF
DNA: TGTGCCAGCAGTGACAGGGCGAATTCACCCCTCCACTTT

J: TRBJ2-3
size: .
D: TRBD2
V: TRBV7-6
CDR3: CASSPAGGLVDTQYF
DNA: TGTGCCAGCAGCCCAGCGGGAGGCTTAGTAGATACGCAGTATTTT

J: TRBJ1-1
size: once
D: .
V: TRBV11-3
CDR3: CASRGGGNTEAFF
DNA: TGTGCCTCTCGGGGGGGTGGCAACACTGAAGCTTTCTTT

J: TRBJ2-1
size: .
D: TRBD1
V: TRBV6-1
CDR3: CASSEMTGGINEQFF
DNA: TGTGCCAGCAGTGAAATGACAGGGGGCATCAATGAGCAGTTCTTC

J: TRBJ2-3
size: .
D: TRBD2
V: TRBV6-2/TRBV6-3
CDR3: CASSSQLAGVTDTQYF
DNA: TGTGCCAGCAGTTCCCAACTAGCGGGGGTCACAGATACGCAGTATTTT

J: TRBJ2-2
size: .
D: TRBD1
V: TRBV25-1
CDR3: CASTQGTGELFF
DNA: TGTGCCAGCACACAGGGGACCGGGGAGCTGTTTTTT

J: TRBJ2-1
size: .
D: .
V: TRBV5-5
CDR3: CASSTRQDYNEQFF
DNA: TGTGCCAGCAGCACCCGACAGGACTACAATGAGCAGTTCTTC

J: TRBJ1-2
size: .
D: .
V: TRBV25-1
CDR3: CASSESGRAHGYTF
DNA: TGTGCCAGCAGTGAATCAGGCAGGGCCCACGGCTACACCTTC

J: TRBJ2-7
size: .
D: TRBD2
V: TRBV19
CDR3: CASSTGTSGFYEQYF
DNA: TGTGCCAGTAGTACCGGGACTAGCGGGTTCTACGAGCAGTACTTC

J: TRBJ1-1
size: .
D: .
V: TRBV5-1
CDR3: CASTTGTSAVLTEAFF
DNA: TGCGCCAGCACAACCGGGACATCCGCCGTTTTGACTGAAGCTTTCTTT